The 26 T cell receptor beta chains listed next were all sequenced from one sample in a study of long-term antiretroviral therapy in people with HIV. The immunoSEQ assay was v3.0, run at survey level. The assay was immunoSEQ multiplex PCR, and TCRdb's table has in-frame clones only and misses some. In the table there are over 40,000 clones, about 94% of which are singletons. The sequencing used unsorted PBMCs, collected about 9.1 years after starting antiretroviral therapy. These receptor sequences come from a man younger than 40 with HIV.

DNA for the CDR3: TGCGCCAGCAGCTTGATCGCCACAGATACGCAGTATTTT. Translating gives CASSLIATDTQYF. The genes are TRBV5-1 and TRBJ2-3; D remains unclear. The germline gives CDR1 SGHRS, CDR2 YFSETQ. The V end was cut by 1 base, the J end by 2 bases, with 5 bases between. The CDR3 sequence is 13 residues long.

The gene calls are TRBV19 and TRBJ2-7; D is perhaps TRBD2 (6 bases). Per the germline V gene, CDR1 is LNHDA and CDR2 is SQIVND (reference sequence). This CDR3 region has 14 residues. Trimming shortened V by 3 bases and J by 0 bases, and 9 bases separated the two germline ends. CDR3 residues: CASSIAGSSYEQYF. CDR3 bases: TGTGCCAGTAGTATCGCGGGGAGCTCCTACGAGCAGTACTTC. The full variable domain, with the rest looked up from reference TRBV19 and TRBJ2-7, is DGGITQSPKYLFRKEGQNVTLSCEQNLNHDAMYWYRQDPGQGLRLIYYSQIVNDFQKGDIAEGYSVSREKKESFPLTVTSAQKNPTAFYLCASSIAGSSYEQYFGPGTRLTVT.

This chain links TRBV28 with TRBJ2-5; D may be TRBD1 (5 bases). The CDR3 totals 15 residues. V shed 3 bases and J shed 0 bases, with 11 bases lying between them. CDR1 is MDHEN and CDR2 is SYDVKM in the germline V gene. The CDR3 spells CASSFRAGYQETQYF. CDR3 bases: TGTGCCAGCAGTTTCAGGGCCGGGTACCAAGAGACCCAGTACTTC.

The chain has TRBV7-3 and TRBJ2-2; unclear D gene. The germline V gene has CDR1 SGHTA and CDR2 FQGTGA. V was shortened by 5 bases and J by 4 bases, with 5 bases between the two germline ends. This CDR3 is built from 12 residues. The CDR3, as DNA: TGTGCCAGCAGCCTGGCCACCGGGGAGCTGTTTTTT. Residues: CASSLATGELFF.

This chain connects TRBV11-3 to TRBJ2-6; D remains unclear. The CDR3 has 15 amino acids. Germline V gene sequence: CDR1 SGHNT, CDR2 YENEEA. Trimming stripped 3 bases from V and 0 bases from J, with 6 bases between. Here the CDR3 reads CASSFEYSGANVLTF. DNA for the CDR3: TGTGCCAGCAGCTTTGAATACTCTGGGGCCAACGTCCTGACTTTC.

In DNA form, the CDR3 reads TGTGCCACCAACGACGGGCTGGGGGTTGGCTACACCTTC. This translates into CATNDGLGVGYTF. This chain uses TRBV7-6 with TRBJ1-2, with D possibly being TRBD1 (5 bases). The CDR3 runs to 13 residues. In germline, CDR1 is SGHVS, CDR2 FNYEAQ. The V gene lost 10 bases and the J gene lost 7 bases, with 19 bases spanning the gap.

The chain couples TRBV9 to TRBJ2-1, with TRBD2 matching 7 bases. V shed 4 bases, J shed 6 bases, and the junction held 16 bases outside the gene matches. Germline loops: CDR1 SGDLS, CDR2 YYNGEE. The CDR3 is made up of 17 amino acids. CDR3 region: CASSPAIRQTSRNEQFF. In nucleotides, the CDR3 is TGTGCCAGCAGCCCAGCTATCAGACAGACTAGCCGCAATGAGCAGTTCTTC.

This clone has more than one count but fewer than ten. V usage is TRBV18 and J usage is TRBJ2-1; tentatively, D is TRBD2 (5 bases). The V end was cut by 5 bases, the J end by 0 bases, with 17 bases between. The CDR3 is 17 residues long. Per the germline V gene, CDR1 is KGHSH and CDR2 is LQKENI. The CDR3 loop reads CASSSRRAASSYNEQFF. As DNA, the CDR3 is TGTGCCAGCTCATCCCGCAGAGCGGCTAGCTCCTACAATGAGCAGTTCTTC. The full variable domain, in which reference TRBV18 and TRBJ2-1 provide the parts outside the CDR3, is NAGVMQNPRHLVRRRGQEARLRCSPMKGHSHVYWYRQLPEEGLKFMVYLQKENIIDESGMPKERFSAEFPKEGPSILRIQQVVRGDSAAYFCASSSRRAASSYNEQFFGPGTRLTVL.

The V call is TRBV5-5, the J call TRBJ1-6, with D tentatively TRBD1 (5 bases). The CDR3 has 15 residues. Germline V gene sequence: CDR1 SGHKS, CDR2 YYEKEE (reference sequence). Deletions cut 1 base from V and 12 bases from J, with 17 bases between. The CDR3 nucleotides are TGTGCCAGCAGCTTGCCCGGGGCTGTTGGAGGACCCCTCCACTTT. Translation gives CASSLPGAVGGPLHF.

This chain connects TRBV29-1 to TRBJ2-5, with D perhaps being TRBD1 or TRBD2 (5 bases each). Germline CDR1 is SQVTM and CDR2 is ANQGSEA. Between the trimmed V and J ends, which lost 7 bases and 5 bases, there was a span of 14 bases. The CDR3 length is 12 residues. This chain's CDR3 is CSAEEGSETQYF. CDR3 nucleotides: TGCAGCGCGGAAGAGGGGTCGGAGACCCAGTACTTC.

This clone was detected once. The chain uses TRBV7-9 and TRBJ2-1; D possibly matches TRBD1 or TRBD2 (7 bases each). With 7 bases removed from V and 7 bases from J, the gap between germline ends came to 17 bases. The CDR3 has 14 amino acids. Germline V gene data show CDR1 as SEHNR and CDR2 as FQNEAQ (reference sequence). CDR3 nucleotides: TGTGCCAGCACCAGGGGGGGACTGGAGAATGAGCAGTTCTTC. This sequence encodes CASTRGGLENEQFF.

Turning to this clone: The same CDR3 arises from other DNA sequences in this sample as well. This chain connects TRBV5-1 to TRBJ1-5, with D possibly matching TRBD1 (6 bases). V was cut by 4 bases and J by 0 bases, with 8 bases left in between. Germline V gives CDR1 SGHRS, CDR2 YFSETQ. The CDR3 covers 14 residues. The CDR3 nucleotides read TGCGCCAGCAGCCCAGGGGATAGCAATCAGCCCCAGCATTTT. This gives the protein CASSPGDSNQPQHF.

The chain couples TRBV7-6 to TRBJ1-1; D remains ambiguous. Per germline, CDR1 SGHVS and CDR2 FNYEAQ. V lost 1 base and J lost 1, with 16 bases in between. CDR3 length equals 17 residues. In DNA form, the CDR3 reads TGTGCCAGCAGCTTAGTAAGCGTATCTGTATCGAACACTGAAGCTTTCTTT. Its translation is CASSLVSVSVSNTEAFF. Combining the CDR3 with reference TRBV7-6 and TRBJ1-1 gives the whole variable domain GAGVSQSPRYKVTKRGQDVALRCDPISGHVSLYWYRQALGQGPEFLTYFNYEAQQDKSGLPNDRFSAERPEGSISTLTIQRTEQRDSAMYRCASSLVSVSVSNTEAFFGQGTRLTVV.

This sequence joins TRBV4-1 and TRBJ2-7, with D possibly TRBD2 on 7 matching bases. The CDR3 runs to 15 residues. Germline loops: CDR1 MGHRA, CDR2 YSYEKL. V lost 3 bases and J 3 bases, leaving 15 bases between the germline ends. CDR3 protein: CASSQEGGGFYEQYF. CDR3 bases: TGCGCCAGCAGCCAGGAAGGGGGGGGGTTCTACGAGCAGTACTTC.

The V and J genes are TRBV6-1 and TRBJ1-5; D might be TRBD1 (5 bases). V dropped 8 bases and J dropped 2 bases, with 16 bases sitting between them. The CDR3 sequence is 15 residues long. Germline CDR1 reads MNHNS; CDR2 reads SASEGT. The CDR3 DNA sequence: TGTGCCAGCCTCCGGGACCCCGGGGGCAATCAGCCCCAGCATTTT. As protein: CASLRDPGGNQPQHF.

The chain recombines TRBV7-8 with TRBJ1-1; the D gene is possibly TRBD1 (6 bases). The germline V and J ends were trimmed by 3 bases and 6 bases, with 14 bases remaining between them. Per germline, CDR1 SGHVS and CDR2 FQNEAQ. The CDR3 loop spans 14 amino acids. The CDR3 DNA sequence: TGTGCCAGCAGCTTGGGCCTTCGGACAGCTGAAGCTTTCTTT. Amino acids: CASSLGLRTAEAFF.

V gene TRBV5-1 combines with J gene TRBJ1-4, with D unclear. The CDR3 consists of 14 residues. Germline values: CDR1 SGHRS, CDR2 YFSETQ. The germline V and J ends were trimmed by 4 bases and 1 base, with 8 bases remaining between them. This chain's CDR3 is CASSQDGTNEKLFF. CDR3 DNA sequence: TGCGCCAGCAGCCAAGATGGAACTAATGAAAAACTGTTTTTT.

This chain joins TRBV4-1 and TRBJ2-5; a weak D match, TRBD2 (6 bases). Between the trimmed V and J ends, which lost 3 bases and 2 bases, there was a span of 10 bases. From germline, CDR1 is MGHRA and CDR2 YSYEKL. The CDR3 sequence is 14 residues long. The CDR3 spells CASSHGGPQETQYF. The CDR3 coding sequence is TGCGCCAGCAGCCACGGGGGTCCTCAAGAGACCCAGTACTTC.

The V and J genes are TRBV15 and TRBJ2-7, with a weak D call TRBD1 (5 bases). CDR1 and CDR2 from the germline V gene are LNHNV and YYDKDF (reference sequence). The CDR3 totals 13 residues. V lost 1 base and J 3 bases, leaving 7 bases between the germline ends. CDR3 residues: CATSRVRGYEQYF. Here the CDR3 DNA reads TGTGCCACCAGCAGAGTAAGGGGCTACGAGCAGTACTTC.

The chain couples TRBV7-6 to TRBJ1-1; D remains unclear. The CDR3 consists of 13 residues. Germline assignment: CDR1 SGHVS and CDR2 FNYEAQ. Trimming shortened V by 5 bases and J by 5 bases, and 12 bases separated the two germline ends. This CDR3 is CASSIQERTEAFF. CDR3 sequence (DNA): TGTGCCAGCAGCATTCAAGAGAGAACTGAAGCTTTCTTT. Supplemented by reference TRBV7-6 and TRBJ1-1, the full variable domain reads GAGVSQSPRYKVTKRGQDVALRCDPISGHVSLYWYRQALGQGPEFLTYFNYEAQQDKSGLPNDRFSAERPEGSISTLTIQRTEQRDSAMYRCASSIQERTEAFFGQGTRLTVV.

This chain connects TRBV2 to TRBJ2-7, with no clear D. Germline values: CDR1 SNHLY, CDR2 FYNNEI. CDR3 length: 14 residues. The V and J ends lost 5 bases and 0 bases respectively, with 11 bases between them. The CDR3 DNA reads as TGTGCCAGCAGTCGGCAGTTAGGCTCCTACGAGCAGTACGTC. As protein: CASSRQLGSYEQYV.

The V gene is TRBV9, the J gene TRBJ1-4; 10 bases align to TRBD1. CDR1 SGDLS and CDR2 YYNGEE come from the germline V gene. With V trimmed by 4 bases and J by 5 bases, 2 bases remained unmatched. The CDR3 is made up of 14 amino acids. For the CDR3, the DNA is TGTGCCAGCAGCCGGACAGGGGGGAATGAAAAACTGTTTTTT. It codes for CASSRTGGNEKLFF. The variable domain in full, completed from reference TRBV9 and TRBJ1-4, reads DSGVTQTPKHLITATGQRVTLRCSPRSGDLSVYWYQQSLDQGLQFLIQYYNGEERAKGNILERFSAQQFPDLHSELNLSSLELGDSALYFCASSRTGGNEKLFFGSGTQLSVL.

This clone was picked up one time. J is TRBJ2-5 and V is TRBV30; 7 nucleotides match TRBD1. The V and J ends lost 2 bases and 5 bases, in that order; junction bases with no gene match: 8. The germline gives CDR1 GTSNPN, CDR2 SVGIG (reference sequence). This CDR3 has 14 amino acids. CDR3: CAWSQTGRRETQYF. The CDR3 coding sequence is TGTGCCTGGAGTCAGACAGGGCGAAGGGAGACCCAGTACTTC.

The V and J genes are TRBV20-1 and TRBJ1-1; 7 bases match TRBD1. With 3 bases clipped from V and 7 bases from J, the junction kept 2 bases outside the gene matches. This CDR3 is 11 amino acids long. CDR1 is DFQATT, CDR2 SNEGSKA, per germline (reference sequence). The CDR3 DNA follows: TGCAGTGCTAGGAGACAGGGTGAAGCTTTCTTT. Translated, it gives CSARRQGEAFF.

The rearrangement joins TRBV19 to TRBJ1-2; 7 bases agree with TRBD1. CDR1 is LNHDA, CDR2 SQIVND, per germline (reference sequence). The CDR3 runs to 18 residues. The junction had 17 bases not matched to a gene; V was cut back by 3 bases and J by 4 bases. This CDR3 reads CASSIRTATGEKSYGYTF. For the CDR3, the DNA is TGTGCCAGTAGTATCCGGACGGCAACAGGGGAGAAAAGCTATGGCTACACCTTC.

The gene calls are TRBV4-1 and TRBJ1-1; TRBD1 might be the D (5 bases). The germline V gene encodes CDR1 MGHRA and CDR2 YSYEKL. V dropped 1 base and J dropped 1 base, with 7 bases sitting between them. The CDR3 length is 14 residues. The CDR3, as DNA: TGCGCCAGCAGCCAAGGGAGGGGGAACACTGAAGCTTTCTTT. It yields the protein CASSQGRGNTEAFF.